A selection of T cell receptor beta chains follows, all from one sample in a study of shared clonotypes between healthy human individuals. This table comes from immunoSEQ multiplex PCR, and its TCRdb copy is limited to in-frame clones, with some not included. The sample consists of 760,000 or so clones, approximately 96% of them appearing once. The sequenced material came from naive CD8+ T cells sorted from blood. These receptors came from a man aged 30-40 years in good health. Each CDR3 is given with its conserved first and last residue. Each record gives: V gene, J gene, D gene, clone size, CDR3 protein, CDR3 DNA. D genes are given only for firm matches. Only some rows state a clone size, as once, few, many or a class for expanded clones.

V gene: TRBV25-1
J gene: TRBJ2-7
D gene: -
clone size: -
CDR3 protein: CASSRPGSSYEQYF
CDR3 DNA: TGTGCCAGCAGTCGTCCGGGGAGCTCCTACGAGCAGTACTTC

V gene: TRBV27
J gene: TRBJ1-1
D gene: TRBD1
clone size: once
CDR3 protein: CASSLGQGYAEAFF
CDR3 DNA: TGTGCCAGCAGTTTGGGACAGGGGTACGCTGAAGCTTTCTTT

V gene: TRBV7-9
J gene: TRBJ2-1
D gene: -
clone size: -
CDR3 protein: CASSAGTPGLVYNEQFF
CDR3 DNA: TGTGCCAGCAGCGCCGGGACCCCTGGGCTGGTTTACAATGAGCAGTTCTTC

V gene: TRBV7-9
J gene: TRBJ2-7
D gene: TRBD2
clone size: once
CDR3 protein: CASSSGGGERSYEQYF
CDR3 DNA: TGTGCCAGCAGCTCCGGGGGGGGAGAGCGGAGCTACGAGCAGTACTTC

V gene: TRBV12-5
J gene: TRBJ2-2
D gene: -
clone size: -
CDR3 protein: CASGPRTGELFF
CDR3 DNA: TGTGCTAGTGGTCCGCGGACTGGTGAGCTGTTTTTT

V gene: TRBV7-2
J gene: TRBJ2-1
D gene: TRBD1
clone size: -
CDR3 protein: CASSIRKGASKYNEQFF
CDR3 DNA: TGTGCCAGCAGTATTAGAAAGGGGGCTAGCAAATACAATGAGCAGTTCTTC

V gene: TRBV10-3
J gene: TRBJ2-5
D gene: -
clone size: -
CDR3 protein: CAISETGTSLSETQYF
CDR3 DNA: TGTGCCATCAGTGAGACCGGGACCTCACTATCCGAGACCCAGTACTTC

V gene: TRBV18
J gene: TRBJ2-1
D gene: TRBD1
clone size: -
CDR3 protein: CASSPRPGTGIPNEQFF
CDR3 DNA: TGTGCCAGCTCTCCAAGACCCGGGACAGGGATACCCAATGAGCAGTTCTTC

V gene: TRBV6-6
J gene: TRBJ2-1
D gene: TRBD2
clone size: -
CDR3 protein: CASSYQRERHNEQFF
CDR3 DNA: TGTGCCAGCAGTTACCAGCGGGAGCGTCACAATGAGCAGTTCTTC

V gene: TRBV7-9
J gene: TRBJ2-7
D gene: -
clone size: once
CDR3 protein: CASIPGGQSGGEQYF
CDR3 DNA: TGTGCCAGCATCCCGGGGGGACAGTCCGGTGGCGAGCAGTACTTC